The rows below give T cell receptor beta chains drawn from one sample of a study of blood T cell repertoires in COVID-19. Here immunoSEQ multiplex PCR was the method, and the copy in TCRdb shows in-frame clones only, minus some. The data contain about 200,000 clones, approximately 90% of them singletons. Sequencing was performed on peripheral blood. Receptor source: a man between 60 and 70 years old who had recovered from COVID-19. The CDR3 runs from the conserved cysteine through the conserved F or W. D genes are given only for firm matches. Size tells how often a clone was seen (once, few, many) or the class of an expanded clone, and some rows leave it out.

cdr3_nt,cdr3_aa,v_call,clone_size,j_call,d_call
TGTGCCAGCAGCTCCTCCGGGGTCGAATACACAGATACGCAGTATTTT,CASSSSGVEYTDTQYF,TRBV7-3,NA,TRBJ2-3,NA
TGTGCCAGCAGCCGCGGGGAAAGGGAGACCCAGTACTTC,CASSRGERETQYF,TRBV11-2,NA,TRBJ2-5,NA
TGTGCCAGCAGTTCGGGACAGCAAGAGACCCAGTACTTC,CASSSGQQETQYF,TRBV28,NA,TRBJ2-5,TRBD1
TGCGCCAGCAGGGATACAGGCGAGCAGTACTTC,CASRDTGEQYF,TRBV5-1,NA,TRBJ2-7,NA
TGTGCCAGCAGCCAAGGGGGAGGGCGCTCCGGGGCAGATACGCAGTATTTT,CASSQGGGRSGADTQYF,TRBV4-2,NA,TRBJ2-3,TRBD2
TGTGCCAGTAGTAACAGGGACTATGGCTACACCTTC,CASSNRDYGYTF,TRBV19,NA,TRBJ1-2,NA
TGTGCCAGCGGATCAACAGGGCATAGCAATCAGCCCCAGCATTTT,CASGSTGHSNQPQHF,TRBV7-9,NA,TRBJ1-5,NA
TGCGCCAGCAGCCAAGAGCGGGGGTACCAAGAGACCCAGTACTTC,CASSQERGYQETQYF,TRBV4-3,NA,TRBJ2-5,TRBD2
TGTGCCAGCAGCTCCGGGACAGCTCCTAACACTGAAGCTTTCTTT,CASSSGTAPNTEAFF,TRBV11-3,NA,TRBJ1-1,TRBD1
TGTGCCAGCAGCCCCTGGACTAGCGGGGTAGCTGATACGCAGTATTTT,CASSPWTSGVADTQYF,TRBV7-2,NA,TRBJ2-3,TRBD2
TGCGCCAGCAGCTTGCGATGGGCAGAGAACACTGAAGCTTTCTTT,CASSLRWAENTEAFF,TRBV5-1,few,TRBJ1-1,NA
TGTGCCAGTAACCTAAGGGGGGGCCCTGGGGCCAACGTCCTGACTTTC,CASNLRGGPGANVLTF,TRBV19,NA,TRBJ2-6,NA
TGTGCCATCAGTGCAGACAGGGGAACGGGCACTGAAGCTTTCTTT,CAISADRGTGTEAFF,TRBV10-3,NA,TRBJ1-1,TRBD1
TGTGCCAGCTCCATAGGGACAGGGGGCGGCTACACCTTC,CASSIGTGGGYTF,TRBV6-5,NA,TRBJ1-2,TRBD1
TGTGCCACCAGCAGAAGGGTTAGCGGGAGGGCAGGTGGGGCCAACGTCCTGACTTTC,CATSRRVSGRAGGANVLTF,TRBV15,NA,TRBJ2-6,TRBD2
TGTGCCAGCAGCTTAACGGGGCCGGGACTAGGTGATAATGAGCAGTTCTTC,CASSLTGPGLGDNEQFF,TRBV7-3,NA,TRBJ2-1,TRBD2
TGTGCCAGTACCGATCGGACAGGGGGCTTTATGAACACTGAAGCTTTCTTT,CASTDRTGGFMNTEAFF,TRBV19,NA,TRBJ1-1,TRBD1